There are many counts of the clone carrying this T cell receptor beta chain. Its antigen is unknown. Then a second PCR, running about 6 to 12 cycles, was carried out with a sample-barcoded 5' primer and a J-beta primer mix. A single record per CDR3 protein comes from TCRdb applying MiXCR to the 5' RACE reads. This sample carries roughly 1.6 million distinct CDR3 sequences, around 36% of them seen once, and the ten largest clones take approximately 11%. The sample originates from a study of blood T cells in healthy people across ages. Points from the study as a whole: Diversity was higher, and naive CD4+ cells more numerous, in long-lived donors than in aged donors. Correlation between TCR beta diversity and naive T cell percentage was strong.

The source is a woman aged 25 to 45 in good health. Sequenced sample: blood.

Written as DNA, the CDR3 is TGCAGCGCGGGAGGTGAGGGACGCTATGGCTACACCTTC. This sequence encodes CSAGGEGRYGYTF. V usage is TRBV29-1 and J usage is TRBJ1-2; tentative D call: TRBD1 (5 bases). V dropped 7 bases and J dropped 4 bases, with 16 bases sitting between them. CDR1 is SQVTM, CDR2 ANQGSEA, per germline. The CDR3 runs 13 residues.